This T cell receptor (beta chain) was captured by sequencing in a study of prognosis after radiotherapy for stage I lung cancer. Study details: Approximately 14 of the patients presented with newly diagnosed primary stage I lung tumors; a few had oligometastatic NSCLC following surgical resection of the primary tumor. Radiotherapy was SBRT in 3 to 5 fractions with a biologically effective dose of at least 100 Gy.

Amplification of TCR beta CDR3 from genomic DNA used two-round multiplex PCR. First-round PCR, the initial amplification, used primers specific to each TRBV and TRBJ gene. TCRdb reprocessed the multiplex PCR reads via MiXCR and lists one record per CDR3 protein. The repertoire includes fewer than 25,000 distinct CDR3 sequences, 40% to 45% of them detected once, and approximately 34% sits in the top ten. Regarding this clonotype: A read error is likely here: a far larger clone is one base away.

The CDR3 is 20 residues long. With 7 bases clipped from V and 5 bases from J, the junction kept 20 bases outside the gene matches. Germline V CDR1 and CDR2: MNHGY, SAAAGT. The sequence was collected from a donor aged 50 or older with non-small cell lung cancer. This sample comprised PBMCs, obtained before or after stereotactic body radiation therapy (not recorded which). This chain links TRBV6-8 with TRBJ2-2, with 12 positions matching TRBD2. For the CDR3, the DNA is TGTGCCAGCAAAGACCTGGACGGACGACTAGCGGGAGACCGGACCGGGGAGCTGTTTTTT. Its translation: CASKDLDGRLAGDRTGELFF.